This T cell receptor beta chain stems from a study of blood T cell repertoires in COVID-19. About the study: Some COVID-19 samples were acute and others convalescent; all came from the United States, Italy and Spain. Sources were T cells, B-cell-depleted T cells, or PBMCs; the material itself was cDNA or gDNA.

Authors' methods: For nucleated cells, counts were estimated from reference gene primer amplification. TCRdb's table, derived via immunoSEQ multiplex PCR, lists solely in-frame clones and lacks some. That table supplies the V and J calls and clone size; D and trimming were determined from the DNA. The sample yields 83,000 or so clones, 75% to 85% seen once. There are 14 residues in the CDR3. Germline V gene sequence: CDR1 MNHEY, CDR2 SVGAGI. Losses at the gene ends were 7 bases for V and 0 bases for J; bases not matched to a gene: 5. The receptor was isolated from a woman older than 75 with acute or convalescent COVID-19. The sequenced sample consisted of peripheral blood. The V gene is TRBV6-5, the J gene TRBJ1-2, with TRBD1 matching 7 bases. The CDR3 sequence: CASNDRDSNYGYTF. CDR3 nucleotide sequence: TGTGCCAGCAACGACAGGGATTCTAACTATGGCTACACCTTC.